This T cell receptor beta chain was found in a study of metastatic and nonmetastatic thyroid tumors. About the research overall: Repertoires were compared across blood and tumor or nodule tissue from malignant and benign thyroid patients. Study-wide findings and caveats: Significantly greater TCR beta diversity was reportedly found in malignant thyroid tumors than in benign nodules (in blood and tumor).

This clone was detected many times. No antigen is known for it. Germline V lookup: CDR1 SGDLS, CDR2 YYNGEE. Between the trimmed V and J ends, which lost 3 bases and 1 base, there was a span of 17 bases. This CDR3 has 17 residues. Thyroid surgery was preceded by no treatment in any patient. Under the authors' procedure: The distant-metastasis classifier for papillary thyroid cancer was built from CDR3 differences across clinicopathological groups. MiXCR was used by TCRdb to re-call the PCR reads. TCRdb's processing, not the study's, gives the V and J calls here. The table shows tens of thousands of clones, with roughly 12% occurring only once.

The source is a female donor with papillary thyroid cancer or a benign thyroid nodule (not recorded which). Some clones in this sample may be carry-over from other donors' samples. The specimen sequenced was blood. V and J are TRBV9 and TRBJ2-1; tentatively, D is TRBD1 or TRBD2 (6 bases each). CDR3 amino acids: CASSAGALGPSYNEQFF. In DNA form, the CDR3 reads TGTGCCAGCAGCGCGGGGGCTCTCGGTCCTTCCTACAATGAGCAGTTCTTC.